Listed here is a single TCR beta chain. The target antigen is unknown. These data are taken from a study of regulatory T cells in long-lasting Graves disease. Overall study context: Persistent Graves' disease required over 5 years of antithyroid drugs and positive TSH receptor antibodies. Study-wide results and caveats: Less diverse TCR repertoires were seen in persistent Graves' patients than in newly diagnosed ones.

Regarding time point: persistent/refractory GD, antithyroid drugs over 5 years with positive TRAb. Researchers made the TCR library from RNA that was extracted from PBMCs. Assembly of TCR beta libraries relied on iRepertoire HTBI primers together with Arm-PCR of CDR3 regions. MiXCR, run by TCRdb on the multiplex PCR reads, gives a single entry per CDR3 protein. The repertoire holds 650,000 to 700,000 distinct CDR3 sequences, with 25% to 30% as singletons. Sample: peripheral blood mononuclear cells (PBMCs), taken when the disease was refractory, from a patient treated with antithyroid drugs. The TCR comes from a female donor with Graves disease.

The CDR3 reads CASLRPYTEAFF. The CDR3 DNA is TGTGCCAGCCTTCGACCGTACACTGAAGCTTTCTTT. The chain joins TRBV7-9 to TRBJ1-1; the D is unclear. Germline assignment: CDR1 SEHNR and CDR2 FQNEAQ (reference sequence). The CDR3 has 12 residues. Trimming left V 8 bases short and J 3 bases short, with 10 bases between. Full variable domain (remainder filled in from reference TRBV7-9 and TRBJ1-1): DTGVSQNPRHKITKRGQNVTFRCDPISEHNRLYWYRQTLGQGPEFLTYFQNEAQLEKSRLLSDRFSAERPKGSFSTLEIQRTEQGDSAMYLCASLRPYTEAFFGQGTRLTVV.